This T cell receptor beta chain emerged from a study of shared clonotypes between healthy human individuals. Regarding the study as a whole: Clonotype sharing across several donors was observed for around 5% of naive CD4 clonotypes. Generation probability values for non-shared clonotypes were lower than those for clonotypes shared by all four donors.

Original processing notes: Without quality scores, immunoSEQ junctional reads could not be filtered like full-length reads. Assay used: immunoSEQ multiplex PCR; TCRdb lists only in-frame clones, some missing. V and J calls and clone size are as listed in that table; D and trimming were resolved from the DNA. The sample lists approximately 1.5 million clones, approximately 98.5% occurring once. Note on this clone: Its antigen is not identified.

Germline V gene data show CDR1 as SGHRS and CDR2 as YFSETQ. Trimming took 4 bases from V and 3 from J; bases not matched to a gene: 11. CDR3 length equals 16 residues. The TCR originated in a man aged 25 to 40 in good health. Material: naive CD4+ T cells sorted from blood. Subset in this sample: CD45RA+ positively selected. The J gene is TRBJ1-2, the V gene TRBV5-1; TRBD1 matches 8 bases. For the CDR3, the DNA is TGCGCCAGCAGCAGAACCGGGACAGGACTCGACTATGGCTACACCTTC. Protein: CASSRTGTGLDYGYTF.